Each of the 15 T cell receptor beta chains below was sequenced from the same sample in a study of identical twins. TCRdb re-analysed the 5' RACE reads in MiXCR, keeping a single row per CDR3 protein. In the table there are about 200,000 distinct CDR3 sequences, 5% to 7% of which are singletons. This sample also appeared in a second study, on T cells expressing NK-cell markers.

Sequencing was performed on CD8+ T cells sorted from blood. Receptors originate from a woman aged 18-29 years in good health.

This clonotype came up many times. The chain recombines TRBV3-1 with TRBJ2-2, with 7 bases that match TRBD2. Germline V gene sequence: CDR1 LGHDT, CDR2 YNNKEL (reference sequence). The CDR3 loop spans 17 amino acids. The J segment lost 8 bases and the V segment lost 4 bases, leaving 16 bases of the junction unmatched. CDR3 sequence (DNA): TGTGCCAGCAGCCTCGACGGGGCGGGACTACCGAGGGGGGAGCTGTTTTTT. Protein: CASSLDGAGLPRGELFF.

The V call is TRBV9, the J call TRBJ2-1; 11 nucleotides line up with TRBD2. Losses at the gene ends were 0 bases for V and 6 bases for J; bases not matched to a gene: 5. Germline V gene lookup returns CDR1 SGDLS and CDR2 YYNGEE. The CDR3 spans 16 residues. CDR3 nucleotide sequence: TGTGCCAGCAGCGTAGATGGTAGCGGGGGGGGCAATGAGCAGTTCTTC. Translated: CASSVDGSGGGNEQFF.

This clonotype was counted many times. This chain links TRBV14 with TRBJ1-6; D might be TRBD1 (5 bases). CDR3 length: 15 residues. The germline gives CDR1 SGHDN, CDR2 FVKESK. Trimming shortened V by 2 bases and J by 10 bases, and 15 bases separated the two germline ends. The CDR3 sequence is CASSQTGVGGSPLHF. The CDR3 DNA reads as TGTGCCAGCAGCCAAACGGGGGTAGGAGGCTCACCCCTCCACTTT.

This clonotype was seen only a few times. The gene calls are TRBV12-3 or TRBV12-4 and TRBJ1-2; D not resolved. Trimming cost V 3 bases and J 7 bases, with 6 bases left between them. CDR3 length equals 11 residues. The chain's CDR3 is CASSFAGGYTF. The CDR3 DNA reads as TGTGCCAGCAGTTTCGCCGGTGGCTACACCTTC.

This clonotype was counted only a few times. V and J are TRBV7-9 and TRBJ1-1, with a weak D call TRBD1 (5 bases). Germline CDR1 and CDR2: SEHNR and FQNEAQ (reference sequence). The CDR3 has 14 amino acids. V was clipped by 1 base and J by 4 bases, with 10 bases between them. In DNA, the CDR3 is TGTGCCAGCAGCTTAGAGGGGTGGCTCACTGAAGCTTTCTTT. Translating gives CASSLEGWLTEAFF.

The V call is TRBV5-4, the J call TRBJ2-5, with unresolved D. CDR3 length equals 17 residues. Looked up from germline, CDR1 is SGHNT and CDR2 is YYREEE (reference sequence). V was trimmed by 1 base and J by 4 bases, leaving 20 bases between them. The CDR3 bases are TGTGCCAGCAGCTTGTTTGAAGGGTACGATCAACGAGAGACCCAGTACTTC. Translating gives CASSLFEGYDQRETQYF.

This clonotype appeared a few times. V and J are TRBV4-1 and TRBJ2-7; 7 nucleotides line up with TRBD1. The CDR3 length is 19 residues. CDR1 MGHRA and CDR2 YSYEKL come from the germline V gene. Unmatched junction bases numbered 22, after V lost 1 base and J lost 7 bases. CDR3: CASSQVDRVGTAALVEQYF. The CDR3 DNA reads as TGCGCCAGCAGCCAAGTAGACAGGGTCGGAACGGCCGCCTTAGTGGAGCAGTACTTC.

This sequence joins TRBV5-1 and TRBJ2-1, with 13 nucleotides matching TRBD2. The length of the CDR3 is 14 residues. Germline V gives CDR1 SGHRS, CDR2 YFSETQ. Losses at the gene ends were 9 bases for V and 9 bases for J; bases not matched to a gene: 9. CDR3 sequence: CATRTSGSVGEQFF. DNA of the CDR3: TGCGCCACCAGGACTAGCGGGAGCGTAGGTGAGCAGTTCTTC. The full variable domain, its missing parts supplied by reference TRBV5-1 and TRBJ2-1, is KAGVTQTPRYLIKTRGQQVTLSCSPISGHRSVSWYQQTPGQGLQFLFEYFSETQRNKGNFPGRFSGRQFSNSRSEMNVSTLELGDSALYLCATRTSGSVGEQFFGPGTRLTVL.

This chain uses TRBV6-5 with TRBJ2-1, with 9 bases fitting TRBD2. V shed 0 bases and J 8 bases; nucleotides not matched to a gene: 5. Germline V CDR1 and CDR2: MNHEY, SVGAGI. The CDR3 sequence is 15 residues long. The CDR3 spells CASSYSRGGADEQFF. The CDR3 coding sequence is TGTGCCAGCAGTTACTCGCGCGGGGGGGCCGATGAGCAGTTCTTC.

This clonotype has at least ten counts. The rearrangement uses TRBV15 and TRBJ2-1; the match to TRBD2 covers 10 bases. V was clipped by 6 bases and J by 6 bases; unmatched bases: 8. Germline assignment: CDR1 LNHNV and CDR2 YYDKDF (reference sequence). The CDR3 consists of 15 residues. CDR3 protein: CATSAGTSVPNEQFF. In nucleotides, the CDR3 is TGTGCCACCAGTGCCGGGACTAGCGTCCCCAATGAGCAGTTCTTC.

The CDR3 bases are TGTGCTAGTGGTGGCGGAGGGGAGGCATCCTACAATGAGCAGTTCTTC. Translating gives CASGGGGEASYNEQFF. The chain joins TRBV12-5 to TRBJ2-1; TRBD2 is a possible D gene (6 bases). Germline V gene sequence: CDR1 LGHNT, CDR2 FRNRAP. The CDR3 is 16 residues long. The V end was cut by 5 bases, the J end by 1 base, with 15 bases between.

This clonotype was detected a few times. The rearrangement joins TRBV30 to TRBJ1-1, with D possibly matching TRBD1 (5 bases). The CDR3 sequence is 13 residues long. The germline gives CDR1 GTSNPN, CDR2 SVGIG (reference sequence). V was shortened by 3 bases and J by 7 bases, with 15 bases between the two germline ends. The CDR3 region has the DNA TGTGCCTGGAGAGGGGTCGGAGGGGTTGAAGCTTTCTTT. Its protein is CAWRGVGGVEAFF. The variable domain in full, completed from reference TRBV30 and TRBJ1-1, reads SQTIHQWPATLVQPVGSPLSLECTVEGTSNPNLYWYRQAAGRGLQLLFYSVGIGQISSEVPQNLSASRPQDRQFILSSKKLLLSDSGFYLCAWRGVGGVEAFFGQGTRLTVV.

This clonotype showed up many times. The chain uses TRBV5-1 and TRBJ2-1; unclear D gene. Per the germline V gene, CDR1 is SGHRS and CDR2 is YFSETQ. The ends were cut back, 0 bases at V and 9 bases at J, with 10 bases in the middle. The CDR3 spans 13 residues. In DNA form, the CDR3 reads TGCGCCAGCAGCTTGGAGGTTTACGGTGAGCAGTTCTTC. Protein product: CASSLEVYGEQFF. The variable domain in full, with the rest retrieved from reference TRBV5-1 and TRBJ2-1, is KAGVTQTPRYLIKTRGQQVTLSCSPISGHRSVSWYQQTPGQGLQFLFEYFSETQRNKGNFPGRFSGRQFSNSRSEMNVSTLELGDSALYLCASSLEVYGEQFFGPGTRLTVL.

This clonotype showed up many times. For the CDR3, the DNA is TGTGCCAGCAGTTTGTCTAGCGGGGGCCCCAATGAGCAGTTCTTC. Its protein product is CASSLSSGGPNEQFF. The J gene is TRBJ2-1, the V gene TRBV27; 10 bases map to TRBD2. CDR1 is MNHEY and CDR2 is SMNVEV in the germline V gene (reference sequence). The J segment lost 6 bases and the V segment lost 3 bases, leaving 5 bases of the junction unmatched. The CDR3 extends over 15 amino acids.

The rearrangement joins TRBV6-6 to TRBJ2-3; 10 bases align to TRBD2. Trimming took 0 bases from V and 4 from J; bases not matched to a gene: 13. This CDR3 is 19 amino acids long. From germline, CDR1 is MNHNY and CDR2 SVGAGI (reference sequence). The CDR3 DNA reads TGTGCCAGCAGTTACTCAGGCGCGCCTAGCGGGAGTATTCCAGATACGCAGTATTTT. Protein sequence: CASSYSGAPSGSIPDTQYF.